The sequence of this T cell receptor beta chain was determined in a study of cytomegalovirus exposure and HLA in healthy donors. Findings and limits, study-wide: V- and J-gene trimming in TCR beta was tied to a missense DCLRE1C variant by an analysis performed later.

The PCR had 60 Vbeta and 13 Jbeta primers. This table comes from immunoSEQ multiplex PCR, and its TCRdb copy is limited to in-frame clones, with some not included. The sample includes about 130,000 clones, about 8.5% of them seen just once. This clone has a handful of counts. No antigen is known for it. The sample was PBMCs. The clonotype was recovered from a man between 35 and 55 years old in good health and CMV-seronegative.

CDR3 in amino acids: CASSSMGLAGGDTQYF. CDR3 coding DNA: TGTGCCAGCAGCTCCATGGGACTAGCGGGGGGGGATACGCAGTATTTT. This chain joins TRBV7-8 and TRBJ2-3; 16 nucleotides line up with TRBD2. V shed 4 bases, J shed 6 bases, and the junction held 4 bases outside the gene matches. CDR1 is SGHVS and CDR2 is FQNEAQ in the germline V gene. The length of the CDR3 is 16 residues.